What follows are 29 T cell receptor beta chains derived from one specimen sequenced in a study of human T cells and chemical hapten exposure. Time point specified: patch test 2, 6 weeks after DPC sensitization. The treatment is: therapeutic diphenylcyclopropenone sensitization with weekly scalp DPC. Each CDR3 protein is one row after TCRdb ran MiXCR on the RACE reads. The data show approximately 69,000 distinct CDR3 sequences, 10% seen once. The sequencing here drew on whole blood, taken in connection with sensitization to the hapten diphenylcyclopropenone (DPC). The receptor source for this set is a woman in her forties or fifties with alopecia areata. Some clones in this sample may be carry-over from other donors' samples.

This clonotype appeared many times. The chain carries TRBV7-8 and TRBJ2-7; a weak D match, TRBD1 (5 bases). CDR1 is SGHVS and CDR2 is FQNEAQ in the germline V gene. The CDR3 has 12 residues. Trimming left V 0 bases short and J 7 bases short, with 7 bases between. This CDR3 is CASSLARGEQYF. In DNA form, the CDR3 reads TGTGCCAGCAGCTTAGCAAGGGGTGAGCAGTACTTC.

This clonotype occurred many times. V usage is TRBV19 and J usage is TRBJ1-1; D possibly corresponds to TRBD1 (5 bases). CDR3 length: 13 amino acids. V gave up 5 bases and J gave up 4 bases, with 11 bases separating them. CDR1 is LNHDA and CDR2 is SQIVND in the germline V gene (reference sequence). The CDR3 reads CASSAQGPTEAFF. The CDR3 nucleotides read TGTGCCAGTAGTGCTCAGGGTCCCACTGAAGCTTTCTTT. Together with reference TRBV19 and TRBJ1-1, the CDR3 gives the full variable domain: DGGITQSPKYLFRKEGQNVTLSCEQNLNHDAMYWYRQDPGQGLRLIYYSQIVNDFQKGDIAEGYSVSREKKESFPLTVTSAQKNPTAFYLCASSAQGPTEAFFGQGTRLTVV.

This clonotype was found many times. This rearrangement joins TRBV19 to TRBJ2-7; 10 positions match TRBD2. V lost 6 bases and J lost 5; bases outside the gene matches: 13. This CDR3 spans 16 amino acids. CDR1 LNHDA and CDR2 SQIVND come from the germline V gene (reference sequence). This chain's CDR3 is CASSLSPAGGGHEQYF. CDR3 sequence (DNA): TGTGCCAGTAGCCTGTCCCCAGCGGGAGGGGGCCACGAGCAGTACTTC.

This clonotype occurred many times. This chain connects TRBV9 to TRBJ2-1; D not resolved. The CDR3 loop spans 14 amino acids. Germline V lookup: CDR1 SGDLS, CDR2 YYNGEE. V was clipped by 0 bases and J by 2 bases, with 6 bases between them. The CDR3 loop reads CASSVVLAYNEQFF. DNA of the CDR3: TGTGCCAGCAGCGTAGTACTGGCCTACAATGAGCAGTTCTTC.

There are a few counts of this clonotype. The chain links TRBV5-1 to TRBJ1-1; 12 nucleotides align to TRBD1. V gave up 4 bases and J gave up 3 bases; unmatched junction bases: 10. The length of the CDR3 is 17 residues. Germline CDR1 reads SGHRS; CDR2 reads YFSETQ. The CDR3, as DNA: TGCGCCAGCAGCGACCGGGACAGGGGGCCGGAGGACACTGAAGCTTTCTTT. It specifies CASSDRDRGPEDTEAFF.

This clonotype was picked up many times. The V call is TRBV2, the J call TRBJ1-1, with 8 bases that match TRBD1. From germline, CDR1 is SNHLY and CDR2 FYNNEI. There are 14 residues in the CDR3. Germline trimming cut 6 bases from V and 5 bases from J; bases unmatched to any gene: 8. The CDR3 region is CASSKRTGLTEAFF. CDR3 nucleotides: TGTGCCAGCAGCAAGAGGACAGGGCTTACTGAAGCTTTCTTT.

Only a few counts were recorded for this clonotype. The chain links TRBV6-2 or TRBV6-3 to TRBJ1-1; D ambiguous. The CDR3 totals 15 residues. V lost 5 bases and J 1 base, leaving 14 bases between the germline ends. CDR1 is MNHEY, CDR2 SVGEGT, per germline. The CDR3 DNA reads TGTGCCAGCAGTCTCGAATTGGCTCAGAACACTGAAGCTTTCTTT. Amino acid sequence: CASSLELAQNTEAFF.

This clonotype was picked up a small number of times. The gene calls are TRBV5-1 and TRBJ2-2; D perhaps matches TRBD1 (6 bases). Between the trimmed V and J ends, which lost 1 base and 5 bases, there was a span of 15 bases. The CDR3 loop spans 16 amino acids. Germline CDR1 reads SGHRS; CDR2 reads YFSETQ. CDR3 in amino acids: CASSLTGSSGTGELFF. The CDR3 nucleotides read TGCGCCAGCAGCTTGACAGGGTCGTCGGGTACCGGGGAGCTGTTTTTT.

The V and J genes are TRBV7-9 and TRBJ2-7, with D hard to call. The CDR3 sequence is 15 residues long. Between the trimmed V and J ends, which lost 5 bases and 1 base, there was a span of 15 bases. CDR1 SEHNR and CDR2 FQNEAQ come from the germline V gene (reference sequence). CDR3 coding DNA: TGTGCCAGCAGCCCCCCGCCGCTGGGTTCCTACGAGCAGTACTTC. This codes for CASSPPPLGSYEQYF.

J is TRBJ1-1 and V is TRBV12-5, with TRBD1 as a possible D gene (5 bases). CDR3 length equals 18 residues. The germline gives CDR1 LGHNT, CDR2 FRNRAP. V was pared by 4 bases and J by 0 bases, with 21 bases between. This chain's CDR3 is CASGSPPRDSFMNTEAFF. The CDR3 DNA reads TGTGCTAGTGGTTCTCCGCCCCGGGACTCTTTCATGAACACTGAAGCTTTCTTT.

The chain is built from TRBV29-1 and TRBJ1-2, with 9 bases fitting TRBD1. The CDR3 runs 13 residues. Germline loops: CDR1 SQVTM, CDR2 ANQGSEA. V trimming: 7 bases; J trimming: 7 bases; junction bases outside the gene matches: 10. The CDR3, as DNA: TGCAGCGCTGGGGACAGGGACAAATCTGGCTACACCTTC. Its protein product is CSAGDRDKSGYTF. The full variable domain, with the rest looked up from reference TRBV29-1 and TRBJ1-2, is SAVISQKPSRDICQRGTSLTIQCQVDSQVTMMFWYRQQPGQSLTLIATANQGSEATYESGFVIDKFPISRPNLTFSTLTVSNMSPEDSSIYLCSAGDRDKSGYTFGSGTRLTVV.

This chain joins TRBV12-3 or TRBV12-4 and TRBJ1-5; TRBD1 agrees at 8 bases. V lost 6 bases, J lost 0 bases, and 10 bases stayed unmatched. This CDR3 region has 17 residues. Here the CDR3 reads CASSYNRGFDSNQPQHF. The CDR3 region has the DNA TGTGCCAGCAGCTATAACAGGGGGTTCGATAGCAATCAGCCCCAGCATTTT.

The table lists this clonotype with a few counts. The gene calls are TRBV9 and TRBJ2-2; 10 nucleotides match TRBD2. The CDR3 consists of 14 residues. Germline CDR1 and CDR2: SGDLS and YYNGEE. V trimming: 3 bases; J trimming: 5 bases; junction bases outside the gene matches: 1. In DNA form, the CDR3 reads TGTGCCAGCAGCGCGACTAGCGGGACCGGGGAGCTGTTTTTT. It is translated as CASSATSGTGELFF.

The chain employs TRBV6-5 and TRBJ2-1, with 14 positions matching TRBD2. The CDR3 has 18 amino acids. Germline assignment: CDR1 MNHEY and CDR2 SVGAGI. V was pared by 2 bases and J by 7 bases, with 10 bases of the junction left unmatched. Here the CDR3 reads CASSYPPGLAGVRNEQFF. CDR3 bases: TGTGCCAGCAGTTACCCTCCGGGACTAGCGGGAGTTAGAAATGAGCAGTTCTTC.

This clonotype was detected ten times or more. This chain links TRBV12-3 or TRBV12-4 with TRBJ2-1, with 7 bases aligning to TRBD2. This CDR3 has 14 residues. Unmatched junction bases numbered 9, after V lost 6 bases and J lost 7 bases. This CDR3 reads CASSPTSRVNEQFF. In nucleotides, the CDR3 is TGTGCCAGCAGCCCGACTAGCAGGGTAAATGAGCAGTTCTTC.

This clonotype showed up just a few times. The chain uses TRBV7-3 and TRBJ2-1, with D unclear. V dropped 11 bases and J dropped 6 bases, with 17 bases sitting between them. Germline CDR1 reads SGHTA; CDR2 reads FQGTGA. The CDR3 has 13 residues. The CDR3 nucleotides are TGTGCCTCGTCAGGCTCCCCAGTCAATGAGCAGTTCTTC. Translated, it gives CASSGSPVNEQFF.

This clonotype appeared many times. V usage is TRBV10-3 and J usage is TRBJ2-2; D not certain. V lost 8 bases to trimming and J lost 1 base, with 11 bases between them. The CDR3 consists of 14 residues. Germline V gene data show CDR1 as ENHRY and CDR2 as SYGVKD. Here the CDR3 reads CAIAQQKNTGELFF. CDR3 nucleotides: TGTGCCATCGCCCAACAAAAGAACACCGGGGAGCTGTTTTTT.

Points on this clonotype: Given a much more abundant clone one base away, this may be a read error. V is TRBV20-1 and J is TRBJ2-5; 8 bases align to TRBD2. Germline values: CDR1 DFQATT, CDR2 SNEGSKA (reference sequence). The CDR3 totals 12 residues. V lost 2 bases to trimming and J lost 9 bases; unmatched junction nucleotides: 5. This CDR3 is CSARSGSKAQYF. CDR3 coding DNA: TGCAGTGCTAGAAGCGGGAGTAAGGCCCAGTACTTC.

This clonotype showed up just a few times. The CDR3 loop reads CASNVGGDTEAFF. The CDR3 DNA follows: TGTGCCAGCAATGTTGGGGGGGACACTGAAGCTTTCTTT. V gene TRBV2 combines with J gene TRBJ1-1, with D possibly being TRBD1 (5 bases). The CDR3 is 13 amino acids. Germline lookup yields CDR1 SNHLY and CDR2 FYNNEI. Trimming took 7 bases from V and 3 from J, leaving 12 bases between them.

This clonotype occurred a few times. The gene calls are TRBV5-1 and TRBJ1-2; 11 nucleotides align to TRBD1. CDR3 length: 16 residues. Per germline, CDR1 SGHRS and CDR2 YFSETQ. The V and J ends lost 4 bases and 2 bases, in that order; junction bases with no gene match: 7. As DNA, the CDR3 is TGCGCCAGCAGCCTAGGACAGGGGGCTGTAAACTATGGCTACACCTTC. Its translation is CASSLGQGAVNYGYTF.

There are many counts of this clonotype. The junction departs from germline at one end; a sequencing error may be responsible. The CDR3 here is CASSLSGFNMNTEAFF. The CDR3 DNA reads as TGTGCAAGCAGCTTGTCGGGGTTTAACATGAACACTGAAGCTTTCTTT. This sequence joins TRBV7-2 and TRBJ1-1; no clear D. The CDR3 runs to 16 residues. Germline-derived CDR1 and CDR2 are SGHTA and FQGNSA.

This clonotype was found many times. CDR3 sequence: CSVGLAGLQQETQYF. The CDR3 DNA reads TGCAGTGTGGGACTAGCGGGACTACAGCAAGAGACCCAGTACTTC. The chain carries TRBV20-1 and TRBJ2-5; 13 positions match TRBD2. The V and J ends lost 7 bases and 2 bases, in that order; junction bases with no gene match: 7. CDR3 size: 15 residues. The germline V gene encodes CDR1 DFQATT and CDR2 SNEGSKA (reference sequence).

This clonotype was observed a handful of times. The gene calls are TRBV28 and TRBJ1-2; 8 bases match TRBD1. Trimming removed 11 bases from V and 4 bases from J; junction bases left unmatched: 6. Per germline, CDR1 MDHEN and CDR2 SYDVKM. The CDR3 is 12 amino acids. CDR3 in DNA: TGTGCCGCAGGGGGCGGGATCTATGGCTACACCTTC. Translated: CAAGGGIYGYTF.

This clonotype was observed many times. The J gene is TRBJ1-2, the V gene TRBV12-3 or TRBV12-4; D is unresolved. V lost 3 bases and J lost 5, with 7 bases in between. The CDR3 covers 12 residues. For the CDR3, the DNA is TGTGCCAGCAGTTTTCTTAGATATGGCTACACCTTC. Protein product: CASSFLRYGYTF.

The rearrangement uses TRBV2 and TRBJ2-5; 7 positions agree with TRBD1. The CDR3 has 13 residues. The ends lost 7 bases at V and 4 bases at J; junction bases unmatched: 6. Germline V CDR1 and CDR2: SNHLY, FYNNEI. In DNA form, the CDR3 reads TGTGCCAGCAATCCACAGGGGCGAGAGACCCAGTACTTC. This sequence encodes CASNPQGRETQYF.

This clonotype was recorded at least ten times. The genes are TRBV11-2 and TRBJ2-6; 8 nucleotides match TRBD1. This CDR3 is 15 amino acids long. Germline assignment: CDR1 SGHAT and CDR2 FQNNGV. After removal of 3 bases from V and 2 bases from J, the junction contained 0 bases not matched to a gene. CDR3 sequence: CASSLDRAGANVLTF. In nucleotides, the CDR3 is TGTGCCAGCAGCTTGGACAGGGCTGGGGCCAACGTCCTGACTTTC. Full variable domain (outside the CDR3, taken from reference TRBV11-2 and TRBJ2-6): EAGVAQSPRYKIIEKRQSVAFWCNPISGHATLYWYQQILGQGPKLLIQFQNNGVVDDSQLPKDRFSAERLKGVDSTLKIQPAKLEDSAVYLCASSLDRAGANVLTFGAGSRLTVL.

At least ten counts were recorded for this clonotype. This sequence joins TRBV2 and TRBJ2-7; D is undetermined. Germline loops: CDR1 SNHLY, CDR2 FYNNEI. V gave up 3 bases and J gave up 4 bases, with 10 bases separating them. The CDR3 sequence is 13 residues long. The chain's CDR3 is CASSDRPNYEQYF. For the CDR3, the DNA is TGTGCCAGCAGTGATCGGCCGAATTACGAGCAGTACTTC.

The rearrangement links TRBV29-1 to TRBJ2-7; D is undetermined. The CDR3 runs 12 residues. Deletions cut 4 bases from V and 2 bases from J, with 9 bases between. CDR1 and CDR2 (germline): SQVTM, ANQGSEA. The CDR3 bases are TGCAGCGTTGTGGTGCAGCCCTACGAGCAGTACTTC. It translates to CSVVVQPYEQYF.

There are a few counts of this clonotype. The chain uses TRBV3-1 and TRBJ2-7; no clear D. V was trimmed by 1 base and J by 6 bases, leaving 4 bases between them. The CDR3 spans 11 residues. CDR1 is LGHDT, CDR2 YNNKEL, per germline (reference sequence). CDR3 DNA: TGTGCCAGCAGCCAAGGGATCGAGCAGTACTTC. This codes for CASSQGIEQYF.